These 4 T cell receptor beta chains originate from one sample sequenced in a study of T cell repertoires in cytomegalovirus infection (dated by TCRdb to about 2019). The treatment or condition label on this specimen signifies: in vitro stimulation with specific CMV peptide epitopes to enrich CMV-specific T cells. The antigens of these receptors remain unknown. TCRdb names Illumina HiSeq 1500 as the instrument used. The public sequencing data were trimmed at Q25 with fastp and processed into clonotypes with MiXCR by TCRdb, which kept only in-frame beta chains. Each entry is one CDR3 protein sequence, shown with its most common DNA and genes. The sample contains about 350,000 distinct CDR3 sequences, just under 35% of them found a single time. Approximately 15% of the sample lies in the top ten. The sample in question was cultured PBMCs, obtained from culture after CMV antigen stimulation. Every receptor here comes from a human donor in good health (CMV status not recorded). Some clones in this sample may be carry-over from other donors' samples.

The chain carries TRBV4-1 and TRBJ2-1; either TRBD1 or TRBD2 may supply D (5 bases each). With 2 bases removed from V and 2 bases from J, the gap between germline ends came to 22 bases. CDR1 is MGHRA, CDR2 YSYEKL, per germline. This CDR3 has 19 residues. The CDR3 DNA reads as TGCGCCAGCAGCCAACCGGGACGTGGGCCCCGGGAAACCTACAATGAGCAGTTCTTC. It translates to CASSQPGRGPRETYNEQFF.

The V and J genes are TRBV6-1 and TRBJ2-3; D is undetermined. Germline V gene lookup returns CDR1 MNHNS and CDR2 SASEGT. CDR3 length: 13 residues. Trimming left V 10 bases short and J 2 bases short, with 13 bases between. CDR3: CATTSEHTDTQYF. DNA for the CDR3: TGTGCCACCACGAGCGAACACACAGATACGCAGTATTTT.

The V call is TRBV27, the J call TRBJ2-7, with 8 bases lining up with TRBD1. V trimming: 3 bases; J trimming: 4 bases; junction bases outside the gene matches: 5. CDR1 and CDR2 from the germline V gene are MNHEY and SMNVEV (reference sequence). The CDR3 length is 14 residues. The CDR3 nucleotides are TGTGCCAGCAGTTTCAGGACAGGGCTTTACGAGCAGTACGTC. Translated: CASSFRTGLYEQYV.

Details on this clonotype: One end of the junction varies from germline; a read error may be responsible. The gene calls are TRBV19 and TRBJ2-1; 9 bases line up with TRBD2. The CDR3 totals 11 residues. Germline V lookup: CDR1 LNHDA, CDR2 SQIVND (reference sequence). The CDR3: CATATGTSRLF. The CDR3 DNA sequence: TGTGCCACCGCGACCGGGACTAGCCGGCTTTTC.